A single sample is the source of the 22 T cell receptor beta chains below, sequenced in a study of blood T cell repertoires in COVID-19. Sequenced by immunoSEQ multiplex PCR; TCRdb stores in-frame clones only, minus some. The sample lists roughly 280,000 clones, around 84% seen once, with around 4% in the top ten. Sequenced input: peripheral blood. These receptors all come from a man aged 55-75 years with acute or convalescent COVID-19.

The chain combines TRBV10-3 with TRBJ1-1, with 7 bases that match TRBD1. In germline, CDR1 is ENHRY, CDR2 SYGVKD. The CDR3 loop spans 13 amino acids. J was trimmed by 0 bases and V by 8 bases; bases with no gene match: 3. The CDR3 loop reads CAIAGQLNTEAFF. CDR3 coding DNA: TGTGCCATCGCGGGACAGCTGAACACTGAAGCTTTCTTT.

The chain employs TRBV6-5 and TRBJ2-7; 8 positions match TRBD1. Trimming took 2 bases from V and 2 from J; bases not matched to a gene: 2. Germline CDR1 and CDR2: MNHEY and SVGAGI. This CDR3 contains 14 residues. The CDR3 is CASSYRDRPYEQYF. DNA of the CDR3: TGTGCCAGCAGTTACCGGGACAGGCCCTACGAGCAGTACTTC.

The V call is TRBV3-1 (or the pseudogene TRBV3-2), the J call TRBJ1-2; 7 bases line up with TRBD1. The J segment lost 8 bases and the V segment lost 1 base, leaving 7 bases of the junction unmatched. The CDR3 runs to 14 residues. From germline, CDR1 is LGHDT and CDR2 YNNKEL (reference sequence). DNA for the CDR3: TGTGCCAGCAGCCAAGGTAGACAGGGTAGCGGCTACACCTTC. The encoded protein is CASSQGRQGSGYTF.

The CDR3 sequence: CASSLEFLSGANVLTF. In DNA form, the CDR3 reads TGTGCCAGCAGCCTGGAGTTCCTCTCTGGGGCCAACGTCCTGACTTTC. The chain couples TRBV14 to TRBJ2-6; D is unclear. V lost 4 bases and J 0 bases, leaving 10 bases between the germline ends. The CDR3 runs to 16 residues. Germline V lookup: CDR1 SGHDN, CDR2 FVKESK.

The chain recombines TRBV14 with TRBJ2-2, with TRBD1 as a possible D gene (5 bases). The CDR3 totals 17 residues. The V gene lost 0 bases and the J gene lost 0 bases, with 11 bases spanning the gap. Germline-derived CDR1 and CDR2 are SGHDN and FVKESK. The CDR3 here is CASSQDAMTANTGELFF. The CDR3 nucleotides read TGTGCCAGCAGCCAAGATGCCATGACAGCGAACACCGGGGAGCTGTTTTTT.

CDR3 sequence (DNA): TGTGCCAGCAGCCCGGGGGGGACAGGGACCTACGAGCAGTACTTC. It codes for CASSPGGTGTYEQYF. The gene calls are TRBV28 and TRBJ2-7, with D perhaps TRBD1 (9 bases). V was shortened by 6 bases and J by 2 bases, with 17 bases between the two germline ends. Per the germline V gene, CDR1 is MDHEN and CDR2 is SYDVKM. This CDR3 spans 15 amino acids.

The rearrangement uses TRBV18 and TRBJ2-3; D is undetermined. This CDR3 comprises 15 residues. Trimming removed 3 bases from V and 0 bases from J, with 10 bases in between. Germline lookup yields CDR1 KGHSH and CDR2 LQKENI. The chain's CDR3 is CASSPTTDSTDTQYF. The CDR3 DNA follows: TGTGCCAGCTCACCCACTACCGATAGCACAGATACGCAGTATTTT.

With respect to this clone: The junction departs from germline at one end; a sequencing error may be responsible. This rearrangement joins TRBV7-7 to TRBJ2-3; TRBD1 might be the D (5 bases). Germline CDR1 is SSHAT and CDR2 is FNYEAQ (reference sequence). There are 15 residues in the CDR3. CDR3 bases: TGTGCTAGCAGCTTAGGGGTGGGCCTATCAGATACGCAGTATTTT. Protein sequence: CASSLGVGLSDTQYF.

This chain uses TRBV5-1 with TRBJ2-7, with TRBD1 as a possible D gene (5 bases). CDR3 length: 13 amino acids. Trimming removed 0 bases from V and 6 bases from J, with 10 bases in between. CDR1 and CDR2 from the germline V gene are SGHRS and YFSETQ. This CDR3 reads CASSLETGTEQYF. The CDR3 nucleotides read TGCGCCAGCAGCTTGGAAACAGGTACCGAGCAGTACTTC.

The V gene is TRBV28, the J gene TRBJ1-2; tentative D call: TRBD1 (6 bases). Trimming removed 3 bases from V and 8 bases from J, with 10 bases in between. CDR3 size: 12 residues. CDR1 MDHEN and CDR2 SYDVKM come from the germline V gene. CDR3 DNA: TGTGCCAGCAGTTTGGGGACACGCGGCTACACCTTC. Encoded protein: CASSLGTRGYTF.

In its sample, this clone was seen once. This rearrangement joins TRBV5-1 to TRBJ2-3; 7 nucleotides agree with TRBD2. The CDR3 runs 14 residues. Germline trimming cut 1 base from V and 6 bases from J; bases unmatched to any gene: 5. Germline V gene data show CDR1 as SGHRS and CDR2 as YFSETQ. The CDR3 DNA follows: TGCGCCAGCAGCTTGCGGGCGGGAGAGGATACGCAGTATTTT. Its translation: CASSLRAGEDTQYF.

This chain joins TRBV6-1 and TRBJ2-3; 10 nucleotides agree with TRBD2. With 3 bases clipped from V and 5 bases from J, the junction kept 5 bases outside the gene matches. The CDR3 contains 15 residues. CDR1 is MNHNS and CDR2 is SASEGT in the germline V gene. The CDR3 loop is CASSDLAGVRDTQYF. CDR3 sequence (DNA): TGTGCCAGCAGTGATCTAGCGGGGGTAAGAGATACGCAGTATTTT.

The chain recombines TRBV9 with TRBJ2-7, with a weak D call TRBD2 (6 bases). CDR3 size: 13 residues. CDR1 is SGDLS and CDR2 is YYNGEE in the germline V gene. V was pared by 4 bases and J by 3 bases, with 11 bases between. CDR3 residues: CASSPVGGYEQYF. CDR3 bases: TGTGCCAGCAGCCCTGTCGGGGGCTACGAGCAGTACTTC.

This clone was observed once. J is TRBJ2-1 and V is TRBV21-1; TRBD2 is taken as the D call from the table, unchecked against the DNA. TRBV21-1 is classified as a pseudogene. The CDR3 contains 12 residues. This CDR3 reads CASSKAGNEQFF. Here the CDR3 DNA reads TGTGCCAGCAGCAAAGCCGGCAATGAGCAGTTCTTC.

The chain has TRBV29-1 and TRBJ1-5; the match to TRBD1 covers 11 bases. CDR3 size: 13 residues. Germline V gives CDR1 SQVTM, CDR2 ANQGSEA. The junction had 8 bases not matched to a gene; V was cut back by 7 bases and J by 9 bases. The CDR3 sequence is CSGAGTGGTPQHF. In DNA form, the CDR3 reads TGCAGCGGCGCCGGGACAGGGGGTACGCCCCAGCATTTT. The variable domain in full, completed from reference TRBV29-1 and TRBJ1-5, reads SAVISQKPSRDICQRGTSLTIQCQVDSQVTMMFWYRQQPGQSLTLIATANQGSEATYESGFVIDKFPISRPNLTFSTLTVSNMSPEDSSIYLCSGAGTGGTPQHFGDGTRLSIL.

V gene TRBV29-1 combines with J gene TRBJ2-7; TRBD2 matches 8 bases. The junction had 13 bases not matched to a gene; V was cut back by 6 bases and J by 3 bases. This CDR3 region has 15 residues. Germline CDR1 and CDR2: SQVTM and ANQGSEA. The CDR3: CSVSPPGLGHYEQYF. DNA of the CDR3: TGCAGCGTATCCCCCCCGGGACTAGGACACTACGAGCAGTACTTC.

This rearrangement joins TRBV5-6 to TRBJ1-5; a possible D gene is TRBD1 (5 bases). The CDR3 contains 15 residues. Trimming pared 2 bases from V and 2 bases from J, leaving 11 bases between. CDR1 and CDR2 (germline): SGHDT, YYEEEE. The CDR3 is CASSLQGAGNQPQHF. The CDR3 nucleotides are TGTGCCAGCAGCTTACAAGGGGCCGGCAATCAGCCCCAGCATTTT.

The chain is built from TRBV4-3 and TRBJ2-7; TRBD2 matches at 8 bases. Germline V gene data show CDR1 as LGHNA and CDR2 as YSLEER. V lost 0 bases, J lost 0 bases, and 4 bases stayed unmatched. The CDR3 has 16 residues. The CDR3 DNA sequence: TGCGCCAGCAGCCAAGAGTATAGCGGGGACTCCTACGAGCAGTACTTC. Translating gives CASSQEYSGDSYEQYF.

CDR3: CASSQSGQGNQPQHF. For the CDR3, the DNA is TGTGCCAGCAGCCAATCGGGACAGGGGAATCAGCCCCAGCATTTT. This chain joins TRBV16 and TRBJ1-5, with 10 positions matching TRBD1. The V gene's germline CDR1 is KGHSY and CDR2 FQNENV. V lost 0 bases to trimming and J lost 4 bases; unmatched junction nucleotides: 0. The CDR3 has 15 residues. Together with reference TRBV16 and TRBJ1-5, the CDR3 gives the full variable domain: GEEVAQTPKHLVRGEGQKAKLYCAPIKGHSYVFWYQQVLKNEFKFLISFQNENVFDETGMPKERFSAKCLPNSPCSLEIQATKLEDSAVYFCASSQSGQGNQPQHFGDGTRLSIL.

CDR3 residues: CASRDSFNEKLFF. CDR3 in DNA: TGTGCCAGCAGGGACAGTTTCAATGAAAAACTGTTTTTT. The chain combines TRBV6-6 with TRBJ1-4, with D tentatively TRBD1 (6 bases). The CDR3 is 13 residues long. Germline CDR1 MNHNY, CDR2 SVGAGI (reference sequence). Trimming removed 6 bases from V and 5 bases from J, with 10 bases in between.

This clone appeared a single time. The chain recombines TRBV10-3 with TRBJ2-7; possibly TRBD2 for D (7 bases). V shed 9 bases and J shed 4 bases, with 16 bases lying between them. CDR1 and CDR2 from the germline V gene are ENHRY and SYGVKD. This CDR3 is built from 13 residues. The DNA of the CDR3 is TGTGCCATAACCCGGGGGGCAGGTTACGAGCAGTACTTC. It translates to CAITRGAGYEQYF.

The chain uses TRBV19 and TRBJ2-7, with 8 bases aligning to TRBD1. The CDR3 is 15 amino acids. Germline V gives CDR1 LNHDA, CDR2 SQIVND (reference sequence). The V segment lost 6 bases and the J segment 0 bases; nucleotides outside the gene matches: 7. The CDR3 sequence: CASRGEQGDSYEQYF. The CDR3 coding sequence is TGTGCCAGTAGGGGCGAACAGGGGGACTCCTACGAGCAGTACTTC.